A single sample gave rise to the 14 T cell receptor beta chains below, sequenced in a study of T-cell reconstitution after alpha-beta-depleted transplantation in children. The library targeted TCRbeta and was prepared with unique molecular identifiers. TCRdb re-analysed the PCR reads in MiXCR, keeping a single row per CDR3 protein. The table includes about 870,000 distinct CDR3 sequences, 15% to 20% detected once. The input for sequencing was PBMCs, mostly from graft donor cells, taken 360 days after TCRalphabeta/CD19-depleted stem cell transplant. Source of these receptors: a male patient aged 5 to 17 who had a stem cell transplant for acute lymphoblastic leukemia, so the T cells may come from the graft donor.

The chain couples TRBV10-3 to TRBJ2-7, with 8 nucleotides matching TRBD2. The J segment lost 0 bases and the V segment lost 6 bases, leaving 13 bases of the junction unmatched. CDR3 length: 17 residues. Looked up from germline, CDR1 is ENHRY and CDR2 is SYGVKD. CDR3 nucleotides: TGTGCCATCAGGGATAGCGGGGAGTGGAAGAGCTCCTACGAGCAGTACTTC. Translating gives CAIRDSGEWKSSYEQYF.

This rearrangement joins TRBV15 to TRBJ2-5, with TRBD2 identical over 7 bases. The ends lost 3 bases at V and 3 bases at J; junction bases unmatched: 7. Germline CDR1 reads LNHNV; CDR2 reads YYDKDF (reference sequence). The CDR3 has 15 residues. Here the CDR3 DNA reads TGTGCCACCAGCAGCAACCGGGACTACGAAGAGACCCAGTACTTC. Translating gives CATSSNRDYEETQYF.

The rearrangement joins TRBV5-1 to TRBJ1-1, with 8 bases fitting TRBD1. The CDR3 is 15 residues long. Trimming removed 4 bases from V and 4 bases from J; junction bases left unmatched: 9. Germline values: CDR1 SGHRS, CDR2 YFSETQ. CDR3: CASSGLTGEGTEAFF. CDR3 bases: TGCGCCAGCAGCGGATTGACAGGGGAGGGCACTGAAGCTTTCTTT.

This clonotype was detected only a few times. The chain links TRBV4-1 to TRBJ1-2, with D unclear. From germline, CDR1 is MGHRA and CDR2 YSYEKL. The CDR3 totals 15 residues. V lost 3 bases, J lost 8 bases, and 19 bases lay in between. CDR3 nucleotide sequence: TGCGCCAGCAGCCAGACGACTGAGTTACTATGGGGCTACACCTTC. The encoded protein is CASSQTTELLWGYTF.

This clonotype has a handful of counts. This rearrangement joins TRBV7-6 to TRBJ2-6, with D hard to call. The CDR3 is 18 amino acids. Germline V gene sequence: CDR1 SGHVS, CDR2 FNYEAQ. Trimming pared 3 bases from V and 0 bases from J, leaving 15 bases between. CDR3: CASSFSTEDGSGANVLTF. The CDR3 nucleotides read TGTGCCAGCAGCTTTTCTACCGAGGACGGCTCTGGGGCCAACGTCCTGACTTTC.

This clonotype was observed a handful of times. The chain carries TRBV27 and TRBJ2-3, with TRBD2 identical over 9 bases. There are 15 residues in the CDR3. The germline CDR1 and CDR2 sequences are MNHEY and SMNVEV (reference sequence). The V segment lost 3 bases and the J segment 7 bases; nucleotides outside the gene matches: 8. The CDR3 is CASSFGLAGRNTQYF. CDR3 sequence (DNA): TGTGCCAGCAGTTTTGGCCTAGCGGGACGAAATACGCAGTATTTT.

The CDR3 DNA reads as TGTGCCACCAGCAGGGAAGACACCGGCTATGGCTACACCTTC. The encoded protein is CATSREDTGYGYTF. V and J are TRBV15 and TRBJ1-2; D is unclear. Germline CDR1 and CDR2: LNHNV and YYDKDF (reference sequence). V lost 3 bases and J 4 bases, leaving 12 bases between the germline ends. The CDR3 is 14 residues long.

This chain uses TRBV18 with TRBJ1-5; D not certain. Germline loops: CDR1 KGHSH, CDR2 LQKENI. The CDR3 has 13 amino acids. V lost 2 bases to trimming and J lost 4 bases, with 6 bases between them. Here the CDR3 reads CASSPWANQPQHF. CDR3 nucleotides: TGTGCCAGCTCACCATGGGCGAATCAGCCCCAGCATTTT.

A note on this clonotype: An end of the junction differs from the germline gene, which may be a read error. The chain is built from TRBV9 and TRBJ2-1; 10 bases line up with TRBD2. CDR1 is SGDLS, CDR2 YYNGEE, per germline. CDR3 size: 16 residues. CDR3 residues: CASSPPGTSVYNEEFF. CDR3 coding DNA: TGTGCCAGCAGCCCACCCGGGACTAGCGTCTACAATGAGGAGTTCTTC. The whole variable domain, filled in from reference TRBV9 and TRBJ2-1, reads DSGVTQTPKHLITATGQRVTLRCSPRSGDLSVYWYQQSLDQGLQFLIQYYNGEERAKGNILERFSAQQFPDLHSELNLSSLELGDSALYFCASSPPGTSVYNEEFFGPGTRLTVL.

The gene calls are TRBV28 and TRBJ2-4; TRBD1 matches 9 bases. Losses at the gene ends were 6 bases for V and 2 bases for J; bases not matched to a gene: 8. The germline gives CDR1 MDHEN, CDR2 SYDVKM. The CDR3 contains 16 residues. CDR3: CASSSGTGFPKNIQYF. In nucleotides, the CDR3 is TGTGCCAGCAGCTCCGGGACAGGGTTTCCCAAAAACATTCAGTACTTC.

CDR3 sequence reads: CSVRHWGNEQFF. The CDR3 nucleotides read TGCAGCGTCCGACATTGGGGGAATGAGCAGTTCTTC. The chain couples TRBV29-1 to TRBJ2-1; D is possibly TRBD1 or TRBD2 (5 bases each). V was clipped by 6 bases and J by 7 bases, with 13 bases between them. Germline V gene lookup returns CDR1 SQVTM and CDR2 ANQGSEA. CDR3 size: 12 residues.

This clonotype appeared many times. The chain is built from TRBV7-2 and TRBJ2-1, with 8 bases aligning to TRBD2. This CDR3 has 15 residues. V was pared by 8 bases and J by 8 bases, with 14 bases of the junction left unmatched. Looked up from germline, CDR1 is SGHTA and CDR2 is FQGNSA. The CDR3 loop reads CASVDRTSLGHEQFF. DNA of the CDR3: TGTGCCAGCGTGGATCGGACTAGCCTCGGTCATGAGCAGTTCTTC.

The rearrangement joins TRBV15 to TRBJ2-1, with TRBD2 identical over 13 bases. With 5 bases clipped from V and 8 bases from J, the junction kept 6 bases outside the gene matches. Germline V gene data show CDR1 as LNHNV and CDR2 as YYDKDF (reference sequence). CDR3 length equals 15 residues. The CDR3 spells CATSAGLAGEYEQFF. CDR3 bases: TGTGCCACCAGCGCCGGACTAGCGGGAGAGTATGAGCAGTTCTTC.

J is TRBJ2-1 and V is TRBV18; the match to TRBD2 covers 12 bases. Trimming cost V 3 bases and J 8 bases; bases outside gene matches: 11. The CDR3 is 17 residues long. Looked up from germline, CDR1 is KGHSH and CDR2 is LQKENI. The CDR3 region has the DNA TGTGCCAGCTCACCGAGTTCTAGCGGGAGGGCCTCGGATGAGCAGTTCTTC. It yields the protein CASSPSSSGRASDEQFF.